The clone carrying this T cell receptor beta chain was picked up many times. Its antigen is currently unknown. This sample is drawn from a study of T cells in Graves' hyperthyroidism and ophthalmopathy. General study findings and limits: The authors' 13 V-J model separated ophthalmopathy from stable hyperthyroidism.

The study excluded patients with uncontrolled infection, other autoimmune disease, pregnancy or lactation. From RNA transcripts, TCR beta CDR3 regions were amplified. An initial round of RT-PCR targeting the TCR CDR3 relied on the HTBI primer set. TCRdb itself ran the multiplex PCR reads through MiXCR, one entry per CDR3 protein. Seen here are roughly 350,000 distinct CDR3 sequences, roughly 15% observed once, and the top ten hold around 32%. The length of the CDR3 is 14 residues. Losses at the gene ends were 5 bases for V and 6 bases for J; bases not matched to a gene: 3. Germline V CDR1 and CDR2: MNHEY, SMNVEV (reference sequence).

The rearrangement uses TRBV27 and TRBJ1-5, with 11 bases matching TRBD1. The source is a woman in her thirties or forties with Graves' ophthalmopathy. Material for sequencing was blood. The CDR3 DNA reads TGTGCCAGCAGTCCAGGGACAGGGGGTCAGCCCCAGCATTTT. Its translation: CASSPGTGGQPQHF.